This T cell receptor beta chain is from a study of identical twins. Findings and limits, study-wide: The same donors were not followed; conclusions instead depended on cross-sectional statistical analysis. Out-of-frame alpha sequences that twins shared showed excess low generation probability. Memory repertoires showed no such pattern, whereas abundant cord blood beta clonotypes carried fewer insertions.

Each cDNA held unique molecular identifiers, and template switching gave it a universal primer site. TCRdb reanalysed the 5' RACE reads using MiXCR and keeps one entry per CDR3 protein. The sample consists of 200,000 to 250,000 distinct CDR3 sequences, 6% to 9% of them appearing once. Per germline, CDR1 MNHEY and CDR2 SVGAGI. The ends lost 4 bases at V and 10 bases at J; junction bases unmatched: 4. The CDR3 contains 13 residues. This clonotype was detected only a few times. Its target is unknown. These same records also appear under a second study, on yellow fever vaccine responses in identical twins.

Sequenced input: memory (CD45RO+) T cells sorted from blood. The receptor was isolated from a woman aged 18 to 35 in good health. The chain joins TRBV6-5 to TRBJ2-1, with 10 nucleotides matching TRBD2. The CDR3 sequence is CASSSYSGGEQFF. CDR3 bases: TGTGCCAGCAGTTCCTATAGCGGGGGGGAGCAGTTCTTC.